The clone carrying this TCR beta chain appeared a single time. The table came from immunoSEQ multiplex PCR; TCRdb's copy has only in-frame clones and leaves some out. Of more than 150,000 clones listed, around 84% are singletons. This sample stems from a study of blood T cell repertoires in COVID-19. V was clipped by 0 bases and J by 7 bases, with 13 bases between them. This CDR3 is built from 14 residues. Germline V lookup: CDR1 SGHNT, CDR2 YYREEE (reference sequence). The sequence was collected from a man aged 60 to 75 with COVID-19, enrolled during active disease. This sequence joins TRBV5-4 and TRBJ1-1; TRBD1 might be the D (6 bases). The sequenced sample was peripheral blood. The CDR3 DNA is TGTGCCAGCAGCTTGGGGGGGCTGCAGGGTGAAGCTTTCTTT. Encoded protein: CASSLGGLQGEAFF.